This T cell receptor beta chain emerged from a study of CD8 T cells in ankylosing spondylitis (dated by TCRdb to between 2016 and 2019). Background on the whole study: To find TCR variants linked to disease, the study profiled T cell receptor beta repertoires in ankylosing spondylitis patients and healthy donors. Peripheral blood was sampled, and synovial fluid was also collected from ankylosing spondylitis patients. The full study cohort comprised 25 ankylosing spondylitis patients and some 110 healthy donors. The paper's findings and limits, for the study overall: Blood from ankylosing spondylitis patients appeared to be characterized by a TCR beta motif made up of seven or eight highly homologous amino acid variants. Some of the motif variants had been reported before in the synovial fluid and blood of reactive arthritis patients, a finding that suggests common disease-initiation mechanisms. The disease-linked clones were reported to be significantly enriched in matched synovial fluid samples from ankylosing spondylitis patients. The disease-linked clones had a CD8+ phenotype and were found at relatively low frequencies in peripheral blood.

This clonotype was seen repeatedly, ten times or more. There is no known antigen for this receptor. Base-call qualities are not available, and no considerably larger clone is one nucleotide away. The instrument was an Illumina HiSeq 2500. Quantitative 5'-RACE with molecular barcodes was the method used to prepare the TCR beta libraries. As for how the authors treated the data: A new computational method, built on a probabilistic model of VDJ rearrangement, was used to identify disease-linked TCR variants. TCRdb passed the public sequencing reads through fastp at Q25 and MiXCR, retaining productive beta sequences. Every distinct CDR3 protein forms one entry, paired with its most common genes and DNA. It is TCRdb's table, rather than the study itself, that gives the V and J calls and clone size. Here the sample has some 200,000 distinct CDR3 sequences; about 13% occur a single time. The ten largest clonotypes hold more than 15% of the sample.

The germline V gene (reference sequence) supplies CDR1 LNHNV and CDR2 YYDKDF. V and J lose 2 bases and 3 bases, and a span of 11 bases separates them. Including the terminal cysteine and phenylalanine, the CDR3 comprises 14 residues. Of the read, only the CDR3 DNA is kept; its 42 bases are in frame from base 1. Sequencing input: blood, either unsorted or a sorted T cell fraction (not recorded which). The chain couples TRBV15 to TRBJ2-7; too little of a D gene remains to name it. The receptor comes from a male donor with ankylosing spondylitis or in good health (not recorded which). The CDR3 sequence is CATSRTSGFYEQYF. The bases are TGTGCCACCAGCAGAACCTCAGGCTTCTACGAGCAGTACTTC.